Given below is one TCR beta chain in context. This clonotype was observed at least ten times. Its antigen is unknown. It has no much larger one-base neighbor in the sample; base qualities were not kept. Full-length TCR variable regions were amplified by 5' RACE PCR with constant-region reverse primers, followed by semi-nested PCR with Nested Universal Primer A. Using the ReliaPrep RNA Cell Miniprep System, total RNA was extracted, and the SMARTer RACE 5'/3' Kit was then used to reverse transcribe the RNA into 5'RACE-ready cDNA. Multiplex adaptors were used to barcode the full-length TCR alpha and beta libraries, which were then sequenced on an Illumina MiSeq. The paper's data handling went like this. For each of nine subset-tissue groups, sequencing data from the five patients were pooled, and the groups were compared by unsupervised clustering of TCR gene usage. The Morisita-Horn index was used to calculate repertoire similarity, with shared sequences weighted by how much each contributed to each repertoire. TCRdb trimmed public reads at Q25 via fastp, called clones via MiXCR and kept in-frame beta chains. All rows with the same CDR3 protein become a single entry with the most common DNA and genes. The V and J calls shown here were made by TCRdb, not taken from the authors' results. This sample is represented by approximately 40,000 distinct CDR3 sequences; less than 25% of them were singletons. Clones ranked in the top ten supply just over 4% of the sample.

Cells that were CD4+CD25+CD127-/low were isolated as Tregs. Tregs, naive and memory CD4+ T cells from tumor, blood and ipsilateral draining lymph nodes of about 5 breast cancer patients underwent full-length TCR alpha and beta sequencing. Ficoll density gradient centrifugation was used to isolate mononuclear cells from lymph nodes or from 45 to 50 ml of peripheral blood. FACS confirmed that the sorted cell populations were more than 90% pure. The sample originates from a study (dated by TCRdb to 2015 to 2017). About the investigation overall: The study examined whether tumor-infiltrating Tregs in breast cancer are drawn from blood Tregs or arise in situ by conversion from other CD4+ T cell subsets.

Results the study describes overall, beyond this receptor: Rather than covering whole repertoires, validation in the larger cohort was restricted to a single TCR beta V-J rearrangement. Tumor memory CD4+ T cell TCR gene usage was found to cluster with blood and lymph node memory CD4+ cells and with lymph node naive CD4+ cells. Tumor-infiltrating Treg TCR alpha and beta sequences overlapped most with tumor naive CD4+ T cells, then with blood naive CD4+ T cells.

This clonotype originated in a female donor with breast cancer. The sequencing input was Tregs sorted from blood.

The CDR3 region reads CASSRGQSTEAFF. The nucleotide sequence reads TGCGCCAGCAGCCGTGGACAGAGCACTGAAGCTTTCTTT. The chain links TRBV4-1 with TRBJ1-1; possibly the D gene is TRBD1, per 6 matching bases. The germline V gene provides CDR1 MGHRA and CDR2 YSYEKL. The CDR3 covers 13 residues, taking in both the cysteine and the phenylalanine. Left in the record is the CDR3 DNA by itself, 39 bases read in frame from the first base. V loses 4 bases of germline sequence and J loses 4 bases, and the interval between the two ends is 10 bases.